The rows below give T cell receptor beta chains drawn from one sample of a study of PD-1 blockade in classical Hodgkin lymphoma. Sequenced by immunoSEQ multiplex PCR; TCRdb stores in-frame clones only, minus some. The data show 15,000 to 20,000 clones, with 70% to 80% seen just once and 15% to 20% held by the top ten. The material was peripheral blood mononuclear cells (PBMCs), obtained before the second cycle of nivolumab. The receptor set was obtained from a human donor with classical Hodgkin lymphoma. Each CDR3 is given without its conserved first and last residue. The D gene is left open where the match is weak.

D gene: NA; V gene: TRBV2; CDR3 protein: ASSVAAEGAEAF
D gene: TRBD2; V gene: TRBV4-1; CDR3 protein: ASSFRTSGSYEQY
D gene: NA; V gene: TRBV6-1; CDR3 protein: ASSDSYNSPLH
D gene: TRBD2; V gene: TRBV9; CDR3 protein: ASSVKREFYNEQF
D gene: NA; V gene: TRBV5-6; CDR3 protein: ASSFRRGNQPQH
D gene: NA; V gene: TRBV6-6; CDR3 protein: ASRRENYGYT
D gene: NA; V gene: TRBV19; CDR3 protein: ASTEGGTANTGELF
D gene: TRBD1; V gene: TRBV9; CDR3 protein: ASNPGQGDTEAF
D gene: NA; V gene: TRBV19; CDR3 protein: ASSVGTPEETYEQY
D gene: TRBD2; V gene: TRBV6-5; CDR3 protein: ASSYDPLAVRDTQY
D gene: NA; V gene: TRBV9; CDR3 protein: ASSVGGDFQAIQY
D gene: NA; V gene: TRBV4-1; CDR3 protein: ASSLRALGPANQPQH
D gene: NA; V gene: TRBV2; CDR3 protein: ALSVGPGTEAF
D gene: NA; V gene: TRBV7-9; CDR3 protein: ASSPRDGLYEQY
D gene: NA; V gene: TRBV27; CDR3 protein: ASSLSIPDPSYEQY
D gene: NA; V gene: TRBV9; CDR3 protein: ASSVAERTSSYNEQF
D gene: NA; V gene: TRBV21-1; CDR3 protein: ASSKAQDRSPDNEQF
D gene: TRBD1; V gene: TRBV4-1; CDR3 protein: ASSQVGQGGETQY
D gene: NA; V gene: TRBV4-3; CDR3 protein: ASSQGGGQSYEQY
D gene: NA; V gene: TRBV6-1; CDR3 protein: ASSDSLYRY
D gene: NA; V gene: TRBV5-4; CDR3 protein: ASSDGRTLGALEQY
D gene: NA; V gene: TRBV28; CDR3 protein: ASSSYSANYGYT
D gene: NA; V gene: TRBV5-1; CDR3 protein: ASSLVGEANTGELF
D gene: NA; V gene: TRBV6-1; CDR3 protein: ASSEAQWGGTDTQY
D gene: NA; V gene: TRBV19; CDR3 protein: ASSIDRGRGTGELF
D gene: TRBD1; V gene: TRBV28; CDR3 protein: ASSWDRRYGYT
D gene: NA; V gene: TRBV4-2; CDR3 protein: ASSQVDSTDTQY
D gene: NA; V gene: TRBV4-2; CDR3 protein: ASSRTATTYEQF
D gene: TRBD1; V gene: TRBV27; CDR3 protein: ASSLGTVAYNEQF
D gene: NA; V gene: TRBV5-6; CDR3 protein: ASSASGTYHGYT
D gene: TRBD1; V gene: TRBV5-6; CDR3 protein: ASSIQGPGVYGYT
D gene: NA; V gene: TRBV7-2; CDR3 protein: ASSLATSKNIQY
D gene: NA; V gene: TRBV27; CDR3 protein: ASSFAVGDVTYEQY
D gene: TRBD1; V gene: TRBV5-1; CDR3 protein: ASSLDWTGTGDVQY
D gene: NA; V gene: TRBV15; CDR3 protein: ATSREGPEETQY
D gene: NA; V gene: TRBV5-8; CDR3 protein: ASSKRDTHGYT
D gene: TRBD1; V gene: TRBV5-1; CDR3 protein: ASSLGQGQNTEAF
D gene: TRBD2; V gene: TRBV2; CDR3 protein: ASSESGLAGTGELF
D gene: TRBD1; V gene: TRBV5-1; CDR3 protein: ASSAGGFGELF
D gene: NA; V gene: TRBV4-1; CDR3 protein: ASSQDRGLVEAF
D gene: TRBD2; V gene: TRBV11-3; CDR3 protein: ASSSSGRRYEQY
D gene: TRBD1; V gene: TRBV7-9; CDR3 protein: ASSSRQGQETQY
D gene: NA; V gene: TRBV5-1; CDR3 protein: ASSLVQGANEKLF
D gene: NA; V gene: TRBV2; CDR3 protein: ASSENFHRELF
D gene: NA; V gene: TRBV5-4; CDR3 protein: ASSLQPLPDSYTEAF
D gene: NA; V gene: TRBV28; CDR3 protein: ASSPPPLIGTGLEKLF
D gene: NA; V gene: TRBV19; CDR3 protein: ASNRGPNEKLF
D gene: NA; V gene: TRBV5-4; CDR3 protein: ASSLSGLAEDAKNIQY
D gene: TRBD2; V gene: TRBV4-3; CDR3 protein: ASSQDITSGYNEQY
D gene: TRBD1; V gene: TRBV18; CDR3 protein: ASRGTGSQETQY
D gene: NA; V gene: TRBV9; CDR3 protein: ASTRAAPYNEQF
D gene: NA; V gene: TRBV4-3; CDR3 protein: ASSQDLAASYEQY
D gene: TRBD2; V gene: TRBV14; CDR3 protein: ASSQERGVSEQF
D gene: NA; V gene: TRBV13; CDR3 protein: ASSLRLSAKNIQY